What follows are 32 T cell receptor beta chains derived from one specimen sequenced in a study of shared clonotypes between healthy human individuals. Measured with immunoSEQ multiplex PCR; TCRdb has only the in-frame clones, and not every one. The sample includes over 1.5 million clones, 95% to 99% of them seen just once. Sequenced input: naive CD4+ T cells sorted from blood. Regarding subset: CD45RA+ positively selected. Source of these receptors: a man younger than 45 in good health.

A remark on this clone: Within the sample, other DNA sequences also encode this same CDR3. J is TRBJ2-5 and V is TRBV5-1; tentatively, D is TRBD1 (6 bases). This CDR3 spans 11 amino acids. In germline, CDR1 is SGHRS, CDR2 YFSETQ. The V and J ends lost 5 bases and 5 bases respectively, with 7 bases between them. The CDR3 DNA is TGCGCCAGCAGTAGGGGGGAGACCCAGTACTTC. Amino acid sequence: CASSRGETQYF.

The chain joins TRBV9 to TRBJ1-3; D not certain. V lost 0 bases and J lost 0, with 10 bases in between. Germline V lookup: CDR1 SGDLS, CDR2 YYNGEE. The CDR3 covers 16 residues. As DNA, the CDR3 is TGTGCCAGCAGCGTAGGTCATAAGAGCTCTGGAAACACCATATATTTT. As protein: CASSVGHKSSGNTIYF.

The J gene is TRBJ2-7, the V gene TRBV18, with 7 bases identical to TRBD1. Looked up from germline, CDR1 is KGHSH and CDR2 is LQKENI. Trimming took 3 bases from V and 3 from J; bases not matched to a gene: 8. This CDR3 has 15 residues. The CDR3 is CASSPGDRYFYEQYF. As DNA, the CDR3 is TGTGCCAGCTCACCGGGGGACAGATATTTCTACGAGCAGTACTTC.

The CDR3 spells CASSVGPEPYEQYF. CDR3 nucleotide sequence: TGTGCCAGCAGCGTAGGTCCCGAACCTTACGAGCAGTACTTC. The chain employs TRBV9 and TRBJ2-7; no firm D call. The CDR3 loop spans 14 amino acids. V gave up 0 bases and J gave up 4 bases, with 11 bases separating them. Germline CDR1 and CDR2: SGDLS and YYNGEE.

The chain links TRBV4-3 to TRBJ2-3; TRBD2 matches at 15 bases. The CDR3 is 17 amino acids. The germline V gene encodes CDR1 LGHNA and CDR2 YSLEER. The V gene end was trimmed by 4 bases and the J gene end by 3 bases; junction bases not matched to a gene: 5. In DNA form, the CDR3 reads TGCGCCAGCAGCCTGGGACTAGCGGGAGGATTTACAGATACGCAGTATTTT. Translation: CASSLGLAGGFTDTQYF.

The chain couples TRBV2 to TRBJ2-7; TRBD2 agrees at 12 bases. J lost 5 bases, V lost 0 bases, and 5 bases had no gene match. This CDR3 is 16 amino acids long. The V gene's germline CDR1 is SNHLY and CDR2 FYNNEI. The DNA for the CDR3 is TGTGCCAGCAGTGAAGCTGGACTAGCGGGAACTCACGAGCAGTACTTC. Residues: CASSEAGLAGTHEQYF.

V gene TRBV4-1 combines with J gene TRBJ2-7; D possibly uses TRBD1 or TRBD2 (5 bases each). The CDR3 totals 14 residues. The V end lost 3 bases, the J end lost 2 bases, and 11 bases lay between the germline ends. Germline-derived CDR1 and CDR2 are MGHRA and YSYEKL. The CDR3: CASSQSGTPYEQYF. For the CDR3, the DNA is TGCGCCAGCAGCCAGTCTGGGACCCCCTACGAGCAGTACTTC.

The CDR3 sequence: CASSDPGALGFSEQFF. DNA of the CDR3: TGTGCCAGCAGCGACCCCGGGGCGTTGGGGTTCAGTGAGCAGTTCTTC. This chain connects TRBV2 to TRBJ2-1; D tentatively fits TRBD1 or TRBD2 (5 bases each). Trimming pared 6 bases from V and 9 bases from J, leaving 24 bases between. Germline V gene lookup returns CDR1 SNHLY and CDR2 FYNNEI. The CDR3 loop spans 16 amino acids.

This chain uses TRBV14 with TRBJ2-7, with 8 bases that match TRBD1. Germline lookup yields CDR1 SGHDN and CDR2 FVKESK. V was clipped by 6 bases and J by 3 bases; unmatched bases: 13. The CDR3 totals 16 residues. This chain's CDR3 is CASSQNRGKGLYEQYF. In DNA form, the CDR3 reads TGTGCCAGCAGTCAAAACAGGGGGAAGGGCCTCTACGAGCAGTACTTC.

The chain links TRBV5-4 to TRBJ2-1; 11 nucleotides align to TRBD2. CDR3 length: 15 amino acids. Looked up from germline, CDR1 is SGHNT and CDR2 is YYREEE (reference sequence). Trimming took 4 bases from V and 7 from J; bases not matched to a gene: 7. In DNA, the CDR3 is TGTGCCAGCAGCACCGGGACTAGCGGTACTAATGAGCAGTTCTTC. It encodes CASSTGTSGTNEQFF. Complete variable domain (other parts from reference TRBV5-4 and TRBJ2-1): ETGVTQSPTHLIKTRGQQVTLRCSSQSGHNTVSWYQQALGQGPQFIFQYYREEENGRGNFPPRFSGLQFPNYSSELNVNALELDDSALYLCASSTGTSGTNEQFFGPGTRLTVL.

The rearrangement links TRBV4-2 to TRBJ2-2; D is tentatively TRBD1 or TRBD2 (5 bases each). Germline V CDR1 and CDR2: LGHNA, YNFKEQ. The CDR3 is 15 residues long. V dropped 0 bases and J dropped 7 bases, with 12 bases sitting between them. CDR3 in amino acids: CASSQDPFGGGELFF. CDR3 in DNA: TGTGCCAGCAGCCAAGACCCTTTTGGGGGCGGGGAGCTGTTTTTT.

This sequence joins TRBV7-8 and TRBJ1-5; D unresolved. Per the germline V gene, CDR1 is SGHVS and CDR2 is FQNEAQ. The CDR3 runs to 15 residues. V was pared by 5 bases and J by 1 base, with 12 bases between. The CDR3 DNA sequence: TGTGCCAGCAGCCCCTCGGGAGGAAGCAATCAGCCCCAGCATTTT. Translated, it gives CASSPSGGSNQPQHF.

This clone showed up just once. This chain uses TRBV7-9 with TRBJ2-1; tentative D call: TRBD1 (6 bases). The V gene's germline CDR1 is SEHNR and CDR2 FQNEAQ (reference sequence). V dropped 4 bases and J dropped 3 bases, with 10 bases sitting between them. CDR3 size: 14 residues. The CDR3 DNA reads TGTGCCAGCAGCTACAGGGTTAACTACAATGAGCAGTTCTTC. Its protein is CASSYRVNYNEQFF.

With regard to this clone: This sample includes further DNA sequences coding for the same CDR3. This chain connects TRBV11-2 to TRBJ2-7, with a possible D match to TRBD1 (6 bases). Trimming shortened V by 0 bases and J by 4 bases, and 7 bases separated the two germline ends. The germline V gene encodes CDR1 SGHAT and CDR2 FQNNGV. This CDR3 has 13 amino acids. The CDR3 is CASSLDRGYEQYF. CDR3 coding DNA: TGTGCCAGCAGCTTAGACAGGGGATACGAGCAGTACTTC.

This clone was detected only once. The chain links TRBV10-3 to TRBJ2-5; D is possibly TRBD2 (5 bases). The CDR3 consists of 15 residues. V dropped 4 bases and J dropped 2 bases, with 14 bases sitting between them. The germline V gene encodes CDR1 ENHRY and CDR2 SYGVKD. The CDR3 DNA reads TGTGCCATCAGTGGGCCCCACACGGGGCAAGAGACCCAGTACTTC. Protein: CAISGPHTGQETQYF.

The chain employs TRBV14 and TRBJ2-7; D is possibly TRBD1 or TRBD2 (5 bases each). The V and J ends lost 4 bases and 8 bases respectively, with 15 bases between them. The germline V gene encodes CDR1 SGHDN and CDR2 FVKESK. This CDR3 has 13 residues. CDR3 amino acids: CASSPGTGYKQYF. The CDR3 region has the DNA TGTGCCAGCAGCCCCGGGACCGGGTACAAGCAGTACTTC. The variable domain in full, with the rest retrieved from reference TRBV14 and TRBJ2-7, is EAGVTQFPSHSVIEKGQTVTLRCDPISGHDNLYWYRRVMGKEIKFLLHFVKESKQDESGMPNNRFLAERTGGTYSTLKVQPAELEDSGVYFCASSPGTGYKQYFGPGTRLTVT.

The chain carries TRBV5-1 and TRBJ2-1; D perhaps matches TRBD1 (6 bases). Between the trimmed V and J ends, which lost 2 bases and 8 bases, there was a span of 11 bases. The CDR3 is made up of 13 amino acids. CDR1 and CDR2 from the germline V gene are SGHRS and YFSETQ. This CDR3 reads CASSLTGNDEQFF. CDR3 DNA sequence: TGCGCCAGCAGCTTAACAGGGAACGATGAGCAGTTCTTC.

About this clone itself: Other DNA sequences in this sample translate to the same CDR3. The chain joins TRBV9 to TRBJ2-3; D is perhaps TRBD2 (6 bases). V was shortened by 2 bases and J by 0 bases, with 10 bases between the two germline ends. Germline V gene lookup returns CDR1 SGDLS and CDR2 YYNGEE. There are 15 residues in the CDR3. As DNA, the CDR3 is TGTGCCAGCAGCGTCTTAGCGGCTAGCACAGATACGCAGTATTTT. This codes for CASSVLAASTDTQYF.

The rearrangement uses TRBV18 and TRBJ2-7; TRBD1 aligns across 7 bases. This CDR3 contains 14 residues. V was clipped by 3 bases and J by 4 bases; unmatched bases: 6. Germline assignment: CDR1 KGHSH and CDR2 LQKENI. CDR3 sequence: CASSPSQGEYEQYF. In DNA form, the CDR3 reads TGTGCCAGCTCACCTTCCCAGGGGGAGTACGAGCAGTACTTC.

V and J are TRBV19 and TRBJ1-5; D may be TRBD1 (6 bases). CDR1 and CDR2 from the germline V gene are LNHDA and SQIVND (reference sequence). The CDR3 length is 15 residues. V gave up 3 bases and J gave up 7 bases, with 16 bases separating them. The CDR3 DNA follows: TGTGCCAGTAGTATTCGGTCCAGGGGTGAACAGCCCCAGCATTTT. It translates to CASSIRSRGEQPQHF.

This chain uses TRBV10-2 with TRBJ2-5; 16 nucleotides align to TRBD2. J gave up 4 bases and V 8 bases, and 4 bases lay outside the gene matches. CDR1 WSHSY and CDR2 SAAADI come from the germline V gene. This CDR3 spans 15 amino acids. CDR3 region: CASGTSGRAVETQYF. CDR3 in DNA: TGCGCCAGCGGGACTAGCGGGAGGGCCGTAGAGACCCAGTACTTC.

This rearrangement joins TRBV7-2 to TRBJ1-5; D perhaps matches TRBD1 (6 bases). Germline values: CDR1 SGHTA, CDR2 FQGNSA. The V and J ends lost 5 bases and 7 bases respectively, with 18 bases between them. The CDR3 contains 15 residues. The CDR3 spells CASSADRLRGQPQHF. DNA for the CDR3: TGTGCCAGCAGCGCGGATAGGCTCAGGGGCCAGCCCCAGCATTTT.

This rearrangement joins TRBV28 to TRBJ1-1, with D perhaps TRBD1 (6 bases). The CDR3 has 12 amino acids. Germline V CDR1 and CDR2: MDHEN, SYDVKM. Trimming took 7 bases from V and 3 from J, leaving 9 bases between them. CDR3 amino acids: CASIGGHTEAFF. The DNA for the CDR3 is TGTGCCAGCATCGGGGGGCACACTGAAGCTTTCTTT. Full variable domain (missing parts from reference TRBV28 and TRBJ1-1): DVKVTQSSRYLVKRTGEKVFLECVQDMDHENMFWYRQDPGLGLRLIYFSYDVKMKEKGDIPEGYSVSREKKERFSLILESASTNQTSMYLCASIGGHTEAFFGQGTRLTVV.

J is TRBJ1-3 and V is TRBV19; no definite D call. The CDR3 is made up of 17 amino acids. CDR1 and CDR2 (germline): LNHDA, SQIVND (reference sequence). V dropped 3 bases and J dropped 0 bases, with 15 bases sitting between them. This chain's CDR3 is CASSMWAGPSSGNTIYF. CDR3 sequence (DNA): TGTGCCAGTAGTATGTGGGCAGGCCCAAGCTCTGGAAACACCATATATTTT.

The CDR3 DNA reads as TGTGCCAGCAGTTCAAACAGGAGGGGGATAAAGTACGAGCAGTACTTC. The encoded protein is CASSSNRRGIKYEQYF. The gene calls are TRBV28 and TRBJ2-7; D is perhaps TRBD1 or TRBD2 (6 bases each). V lost 4 bases, J lost 4 bases, and 20 bases lay in between. Per germline, CDR1 MDHEN and CDR2 SYDVKM. The CDR3 sequence is 16 residues long.

CDR3 coding DNA: TGCGCCAGCAGCCAAGGCAACAATGAGCAGTTCTTC. Translation gives CASSQGNNEQFF. The rearrangement links TRBV4-3 to TRBJ2-1; no definite D call. The CDR3 is 12 amino acids. Germline assignment: CDR1 LGHNA and CDR2 YSLEER. Trimming left V 1 base short and J 5 bases short, with 3 bases between.

The chain combines TRBV18 with TRBJ2-5; TRBD1 is a possible D gene (6 bases). CDR1 and CDR2 from the germline V gene are KGHSH and LQKENI. Trimming stripped 5 bases from V and 1 base from J, with 11 bases between. This CDR3 is 14 amino acids long. CDR3 protein: CASSSDRIQETQYF. Here the CDR3 DNA reads TGTGCCAGCTCATCGGACAGAATCCAAGAGACCCAGTACTTC.

With respect to this clone: Other nucleotide sequences from this sample produce the same CDR3. CDR3 bases: TGTGCCAGCTCACCGGCCAGGGCCTACGAGCAGTACTTC. Its translation: CASSPARAYEQYF. This sequence joins TRBV18 and TRBJ2-7; D may be TRBD1 (5 bases). V was clipped by 3 bases and J by 2 bases, with 8 bases between them. Germline CDR1 and CDR2: KGHSH and LQKENI. This CDR3 region has 13 residues. Full variable domain (remainder filled in from reference TRBV18 and TRBJ2-7): NAGVMQNPRHLVRRRGQEARLRCSPMKGHSHVYWYRQLPEEGLKFMVYLQKENIIDESGMPKERFSAEFPKEGPSILRIQQVVRGDSAAYFCASSPARAYEQYFGPGTRLTVT.

CDR3 coding DNA: TGCGCCAGTCAAAAGGACCGGGACAGGAAAAATGAGCAGTTCTTC. Encoded protein: CASQKDRDRKNEQFF. This chain joins TRBV5-1 and TRBJ2-1; TRBD1 matches at 8 bases. Looked up from germline, CDR1 is SGHRS and CDR2 is YFSETQ. The trim removed 8 bases at V and 7 bases at J, leaving 14 bases unmatched. The CDR3 is 15 amino acids. The whole variable domain, remainder taken from reference TRBV5-1 and TRBJ2-1, is KAGVTQTPRYLIKTRGQQVTLSCSPISGHRSVSWYQQTPGQGLQFLFEYFSETQRNKGNFPGRFSGRQFSNSRSEMNVSTLELGDSALYLCASQKDRDRKNEQFFGPGTRLTVL.

The chain couples TRBV19 to TRBJ2-5; D is perhaps TRBD2 (7 bases). Germline V gene data show CDR1 as LNHDA and CDR2 as SQIVND (reference sequence). This CDR3 region has 16 residues. V was clipped by 4 bases and J by 5 bases, with 20 bases between them. The CDR3 coding sequence is TGTGCCAGTAGTACCCCGATACGGGGGGCTAGGGAGACCCAGTACTTC. Its protein is CASSTPIRGARETQYF.

V gene TRBV9 combines with J gene TRBJ2-1; TRBD2 matches 10 bases. Germline values: CDR1 SGDLS, CDR2 YYNGEE. Unmatched junction bases numbered 8, after V lost 1 base and J lost 10 bases. CDR3 size: 15 residues. CDR3: CASSVPLAGAGEQFF. CDR3 in DNA: TGTGCCAGCAGCGTACCGCTAGCGGGAGCTGGCGAGCAGTTCTTC.

V usage is TRBV2 and J usage is TRBJ1-1, with D unclear. The CDR3 consists of 12 residues. From germline, CDR1 is SNHLY and CDR2 FYNNEI. V gave up 6 bases and J gave up 4 bases, with 9 bases separating them. CDR3 protein: CASRQVITEAFF. CDR3 nucleotide sequence: TGTGCCAGCAGGCAGGTGATCACTGAAGCTTTCTTT.